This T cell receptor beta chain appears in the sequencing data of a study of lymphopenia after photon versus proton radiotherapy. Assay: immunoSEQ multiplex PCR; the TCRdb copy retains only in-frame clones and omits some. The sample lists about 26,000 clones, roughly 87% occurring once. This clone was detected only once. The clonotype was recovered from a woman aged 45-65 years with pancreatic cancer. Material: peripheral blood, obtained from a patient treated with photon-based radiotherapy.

In DNA, the CDR3 is TGTGCCAGTAGTCCCTGGAGAGGGCAGAGGACTGAAGCTTTCTTT. It is translated as CASSPWRGQRTEAFF. The chain uses TRBV19 and TRBJ1-1; no clear D gene. The CDR3 length is 15 residues. V was shortened by 5 bases and J by 5 bases, with 18 bases between the two germline ends. The germline V gene encodes CDR1 LNHDA and CDR2 SQIVND (reference sequence).